The clone carrying this TCR beta chain was recorded at least ten times. Its antigen is currently unknown. MiXCR, applied by TCRdb to the 5' RACE reads, yields one record per CDR3 protein. The data show around 35,000 distinct CDR3 sequences, about 5.3% seen once. Deletions cut 1 base from V and 0 bases from J, with 12 bases between. The CDR3 consists of 17 residues. Germline lookup yields CDR1 LGHNA and CDR2 YNFKEQ. The data are from a study of early T cells in non-severe SARS-CoV-2 infection. Findings and limits, study-wide: VDJdb matching favored anti-spike CD8 responses, missing private and CD4 specificities.

This sequence joins TRBV4-2 and TRBJ2-2; the D gene could be TRBD1 or TRBD2 (5 bases each). The sequence came from an adult who was a healthcare worker with PCR-confirmed SARS-CoV-2 infection or an uninfected control (not recorded which). Input material: whole blood. The CDR3 nucleotides read TGTGCCAGCAGCCAAGTCTTGACGGGGCCGAACACCGGGGAGCTGTTTTTT. Its translation is CASSQVLTGPNTGELFF.